Below, 20 T cell receptor beta chains from the same sample are listed, as sequenced in a study of T-cell reconstitution after alpha-beta-depleted transplantation in children. Unique molecular identifiers were incorporated into the prepared TCRbeta library. TCRdb re-called the PCR reads through MiXCR, storing one row per CDR3 protein. The table shows approximately 490,000 distinct CDR3 sequences, with about 10% occurring only once. The specimen comprised PBMCs, sampled before TCRalphabeta/CD19-depleted stem cell transplant. These receptors all stem from a child aged 2 to 10 with inherited bone marrow failure, due to receive a stem cell transplant.

This clonotype has ten or more counts. The chain is built from TRBV7-9 and TRBJ1-1; D is undetermined. This CDR3 is built from 13 residues. CDR1 SEHNR and CDR2 FQNEAQ come from the germline V gene (reference sequence). V gave up 4 bases and J gave up 4 bases, with 10 bases separating them. The CDR3 here is CASSSTLGTEAFF. The CDR3 DNA reads TGTGCCAGCAGCTCAACCTTAGGCACTGAAGCTTTCTTT.

The rearrangement joins TRBV7-8 to TRBJ1-2; tentatively, D is TRBD1 (6 bases). The CDR3 runs to 16 residues. The V gene's germline CDR1 is SGHVS and CDR2 FQNEAQ. Trimming pared 5 bases from V and 4 bases from J, leaving 20 bases between. The CDR3 bases are TGTGCCAGCAGCCGAGCCGGGACACCGTGGGGCTATGGCTACACCTTC. This sequence encodes CASSRAGTPWGYGYTF.

This clonotype was observed many times. The chain couples TRBV29-1 to TRBJ2-2; 12 positions match TRBD2. This CDR3 region has 13 residues. Looked up from germline, CDR1 is SQVTM and CDR2 is ANQGSEA. V shed 7 bases, J shed 7 bases, and the junction held 4 bases outside the gene matches. This CDR3 reads CSATSGRGGELFF. CDR3 nucleotides: TGCAGCGCGACTAGCGGGAGAGGCGGGGAGCTGTTTTTT.

The table lists this clonotype with many counts. V is TRBV7-2 and J is TRBJ2-5, with 11 positions matching TRBD1. CDR1 SGHTA and CDR2 FQGNSA come from the germline V gene. The CDR3 is made up of 14 amino acids. Losses at the gene ends were 5 bases for V and 3 bases for J; bases not matched to a gene: 2. The CDR3 DNA sequence: TGTGCCAGCAGCAGGACAGGGGGCGAAGAGACCCAGTACTTC. Its translation is CASSRTGGEETQYF.

The table lists this clonotype with many counts. The V and J genes are TRBV23-1 and TRBJ2-3; D unresolved. TRBV23-1 is placed among ORFs of uncertain function. The CDR3 totals 17 residues. The germline V and J ends were trimmed by 0 bases and 2 bases, with 15 bases remaining between them. The CDR3 protein is CASSQSYDTYYTDTQYF. In DNA, the CDR3 is TGCGCCAGCAGTCAATCGTACGACACCTATTACACAGATACGCAGTATTTT.

CDR3 nucleotides: TGCAGTGCTAGGACTCAGGGCTACGAGCAGTACTTC. This translates into CSARTQGYEQYF. The rearrangement joins TRBV20-1 to TRBJ2-7, with D possibly matching TRBD1 (5 bases). This CDR3 has 12 residues. Germline CDR1 reads DFQATT; CDR2 reads SNEGSKA (reference sequence). Trimming shortened V by 3 bases and J by 3 bases, and 9 bases separated the two germline ends.

This clonotype has ten or more counts. This chain joins TRBV7-9 and TRBJ2-3; 10 positions match TRBD2. This CDR3 has 15 residues. Trimming at V came to 6 bases and at J to 4 bases, leaving 7 bases not matched to a gene. The germline CDR1 and CDR2 sequences are SEHNR and FQNEAQ (reference sequence). CDR3 in DNA: TGTGCCAGCAGTCCGGGGACTAGCGTCCCAGATACGCAGTATTTT. This encodes CASSPGTSVPDTQYF.

There are many counts of this clonotype. The J gene is TRBJ2-7, the V gene TRBV11-2, with D unclear. The CDR3 has 9 residues. Germline CDR1 reads SGHAT; CDR2 reads FQNNGV. Trimming removed 5 bases from V and 12 bases from J, with 8 bases in between. This CDR3 reads CASSPDPYF. For the CDR3, the DNA is TGTGCCAGCAGCCCAGATCCGTACTTC.

This clonotype was detected ten times or more. The rearrangement uses TRBV4-3 and TRBJ1-1; 8 positions agree with TRBD1. J gave up 1 base and V 4 bases, and 5 bases lay outside the gene matches. The V gene's germline CDR1 is LGHNA and CDR2 YSLEER. CDR3 size: 15 residues. Here the CDR3 DNA reads TGCGCCAGCAGCCTGGGGACAGGCCAGAACACTGAAGCTTTCTTT. Its translation is CASSLGTGQNTEAFF.

This clonotype has just a few counts. The chain recombines TRBV10-3 with TRBJ2-5; D gene unclear. CDR3 length equals 15 residues. The germline V and J ends were trimmed by 3 bases and 2 bases, with 13 bases remaining between them. Per the germline V gene, CDR1 is ENHRY and CDR2 is SYGVKD. The CDR3 here is CAISDARPMQETQYF. For the CDR3, the DNA is TGTGCCATCAGTGACGCGCGACCTATGCAAGAGACCCAGTACTTC.

The sample holds many counts of this clonotype. This chain uses TRBV12-3 or TRBV12-4 with TRBJ2-3; possible D gene TRBD2, 5 bases. V was clipped by 3 bases and J by 1 base, with 8 bases between them. The CDR3 loop spans 14 amino acids. The CDR3 bases are TGTGCCAGCAGTTTTAGTAGCGGCACAGATACGCAGTATTTT. Translated: CASSFSSGTDTQYF.

V and J are TRBV10-2 and TRBJ1-1; D is uncertain. V was clipped by 0 bases and J by 5 bases, with 22 bases between them. This CDR3 is built from 18 residues. The germline V gene encodes CDR1 WSHSY and CDR2 SAAADI. CDR3 sequence (DNA): TGCGCCAGCAGTGAGTCGACTCCGGGAAGGGTCAGGAGGACTGAAGCTTTCTTT. Translated: CASSESTPGRVRRTEAFF.

This clonotype was seen ten or more times. The V call is TRBV7-2, the J call TRBJ1-1; D is unclear. V lost 2 bases and J lost 0, with 7 bases in between. This CDR3 region has 14 residues. Germline CDR1 is SGHTA and CDR2 is FQGNSA. In nucleotides, the CDR3 is TGTGCCAGCAGCTTAAGGCGAATGAACACTGAAGCTTTCTTT. Its translation is CASSLRRMNTEAFF. Complete variable domain (other parts from reference TRBV7-2 and TRBJ1-1): GAGVSQSPSNKVTEKGKDVELRCDPISGHTALYWYRQSLGQGLEFLIYFQGNSAPDKSGLPSDRFSAERTGGSVSTLTIQRTQQEDSAVYLCASSLRRMNTEAFFGQGTRLTVV.

This clonotype was counted ten times or more. The chain carries TRBV28 and TRBJ2-5; 13 bases fit TRBD2. CDR1 MDHEN and CDR2 SYDVKM come from the germline V gene. CDR3 length equals 16 residues. With V trimmed by 5 bases and J by 2 bases, 5 bases remained unmatched. The CDR3 is CASSRPGLAGQETQYF. In nucleotides, the CDR3 is TGTGCCAGCAGTCGACCGGGACTAGCGGGGCAAGAGACCCAGTACTTC.

This clonotype has more than one count but fewer than ten. The chain has TRBV27 and TRBJ2-5; 10 bases align to TRBD2. This CDR3 is 19 amino acids long. Trimming cost V 6 bases and J 5 bases; bases outside gene matches: 21. Germline CDR1 MNHEY, CDR2 SMNVEV (reference sequence). The DNA of the CDR3 is TGTGCCAGCAGCGACTCTATTGGTGGTTTAGCGGGAGGAGGGGAGACCCAGTACTTC. This translates into CASSDSIGGLAGGGETQYF.

Many counts were recorded for this clonotype. This chain joins TRBV11-2 and TRBJ2-3; 8 bases are a match to TRBD2. With V trimmed by 4 bases and J by 6 bases, 15 bases remained unmatched. This CDR3 comprises 17 residues. Germline CDR1 is SGHAT and CDR2 is FQNNGV. DNA for the CDR3: TGTGCCAGCAGCTCACCTCTCGGTAGCGGGATATCGGATACGCAGTATTTT. This gives the protein CASSSPLGSGISDTQYF. The full variable domain, with the rest looked up from reference TRBV11-2 and TRBJ2-3, is EAGVAQSPRYKIIEKRQSVAFWCNPISGHATLYWYQQILGQGPKLLIQFQNNGVVDDSQLPKDRFSAERLKGVDSTLKIQPAKLEDSAVYLCASSSPLGSGISDTQYFGPGTRLTVL.

This clonotype appeared a few times. The rearrangement links TRBV28 to TRBJ1-2, with 8 bases matching TRBD1. Germline CDR1 reads MDHEN; CDR2 reads SYDVKM. The trim removed 6 bases at V and 6 bases at J, leaving 3 bases unmatched. The CDR3 is 12 residues long. As DNA, the CDR3 is TGTGCCAGCAGCCGGACAGGGAATGGCTACACCTTC. It encodes CASSRTGNGYTF.

This clonotype was detected ten times or more. The V call is TRBV5-1, the J call TRBJ2-1; D is uncertain. V lost 1 base and J lost 4, with 6 bases in between. Looked up from germline, CDR1 is SGHRS and CDR2 is YFSETQ. The CDR3 covers 13 residues. Here the CDR3 reads CASSLSAYNEQFF. The CDR3 DNA sequence: TGCGCCAGCAGCTTGAGCGCATACAATGAGCAGTTCTTC.

The chain links TRBV7-2 to TRBJ2-1, with TRBD2 identical over 7 bases. Germline V gene sequence: CDR1 SGHTA, CDR2 FQGNSA. Trimming took 4 bases from V and 10 from J; bases not matched to a gene: 13. CDR3 length: 15 amino acids. CDR3 in amino acids: CASSYEFARLAEQFF. In nucleotides, the CDR3 is TGTGCCAGCAGCTACGAATTTGCGCGACTAGCCGAGCAGTTCTTC.

There are many counts of this clonotype. The chain links TRBV5-1 to TRBJ2-1; D is unresolved. Germline V gene lookup returns CDR1 SGHRS and CDR2 YFSETQ. Between the trimmed V and J ends, which lost 2 bases and 8 bases, there was a span of 14 bases. CDR3 length equals 14 residues. The DNA for the CDR3 is TGCGCCAGCAGCTTTGGGTCTTTCAACTATGAGCAGTTCTTC. It encodes CASSFGSFNYEQFF. Combining the CDR3 with reference TRBV5-1 and TRBJ2-1 gives the whole variable domain KAGVTQTPRYLIKTRGQQVTLSCSPISGHRSVSWYQQTPGQGLQFLFEYFSETQRNKGNFPGRFSGRQFSNSRSEMNVSTLELGDSALYLCASSFGSFNYEQFFGPGTRLTVL.